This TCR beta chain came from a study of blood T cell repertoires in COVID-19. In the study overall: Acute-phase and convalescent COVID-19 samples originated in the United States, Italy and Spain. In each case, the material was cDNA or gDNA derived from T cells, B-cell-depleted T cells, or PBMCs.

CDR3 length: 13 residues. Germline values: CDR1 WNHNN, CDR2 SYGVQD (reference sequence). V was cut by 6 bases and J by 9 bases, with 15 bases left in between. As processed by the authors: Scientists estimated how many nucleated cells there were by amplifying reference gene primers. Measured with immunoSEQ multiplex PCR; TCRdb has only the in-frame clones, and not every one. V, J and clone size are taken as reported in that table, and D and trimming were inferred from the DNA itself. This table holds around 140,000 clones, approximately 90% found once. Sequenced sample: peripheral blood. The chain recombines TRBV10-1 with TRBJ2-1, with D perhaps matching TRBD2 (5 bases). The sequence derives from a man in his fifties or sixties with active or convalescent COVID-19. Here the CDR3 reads CASSRDVSTEQFF. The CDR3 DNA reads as TGCGCCAGCAGCCGGGATGTATCTACTGAGCAGTTCTTC.